These T cell receptor beta chains were read from a single sample in a study of shared clonotypes between healthy human individuals. Clones were read by immunoSEQ multiplex PCR, and TCRdb kept only the in-frame ones, dropping some. The sample records some 500,000 clones, approximately 79% being singletons. Sequences were obtained from PBMCs. The receptors originated from a woman aged 40-49 years in good health. Some clones in this sample may be carry-over from other donors' samples. CDR3s leave out the opening cysteine and the closing phenylalanine or tryptophan. Each record gives: CDR3 protein, V gene.

ASSPATGGDSGQY TRBV18
ASSRGTGEQY TRBV6-5
SVVFSGRANKQF TRBV29-1
ASSGTSGNSYNEQF TRBV28
ASSPTSGIETGELF TRBV7-3
ASSGNGVPGANVLT TRBV9
AWIPQPQH TRBV30
ASSLRGAGYGELF TRBV28
ASRGQPDSNQPQH TRBV6-1
ASSGDRAGSGANVLT TRBV10-1
ASSVLDVLAAGELF TRBV9
ASSEEGDTQY TRBV2
ACPAGATNEKLF TRBV30
ASSQDRAGSTQY TRBV4-3
ASSAGVGRNYGYT TRBV5-6
ASSLGEDAYYNEQF TRBV7-2
ASSPGTPDTGELF TRBV5-1
ASSEGQKQY TRBV2
ASSLEPNTEAF TRBV10-2
ASSLATGSNNYGYT TRBV7-2
ASRGAGAGYGYT TRBV6-1
ASSLGGGGVGTDTQY TRBV11-3
ASSLDAGGGNEQF TRBV7-8
ASSPPLQGGQETQY TRBV5-4
SVDNRVGDTEAF TRBV29-1
ASSPLGARNQPQH TRBV2
ASSAAAGGLPQETQY TRBV25-1
ATGTGADQPQH TRBV6-1